The clone carrying this T cell receptor (beta chain) has a handful of counts. The antigen is undetermined. The primer mix had 60 Vbeta and 13 Jbeta primers. Profiling relied on immunoSEQ multiplex PCR, and the TCRdb table lists in-frame clones only, not all of them. Seen here are some 130,000 clones, around 63% observed once, and the top ten hold more than 1.5%. The sample comes from a study of cytomegalovirus exposure and HLA in healthy donors. General study points: Sequence variants that were highly shared formed a cluster that was likely a sequencing artifact. Rates of TCR association differed by HLA locus in a later analysis, with DRB1 highest and HLA-C lowest.

Trimming pared 1 base from V and 3 bases from J, leaving 13 bases between. This CDR3 spans 16 amino acids. Germline CDR1 and CDR2: LNHDA and SQIVND (reference sequence). The sequence derives from a human donor in good health. The chain uses TRBV19 and TRBJ2-1, with D possibly matching TRBD1 (6 bases). Source material: PBMCs. Here the CDR3 reads CASSIGGQGFYNEQFF. CDR3 DNA sequence: TGTGCCAGTAGTATAGGGGGGCAGGGATTCTACAATGAGCAGTTCTTC.